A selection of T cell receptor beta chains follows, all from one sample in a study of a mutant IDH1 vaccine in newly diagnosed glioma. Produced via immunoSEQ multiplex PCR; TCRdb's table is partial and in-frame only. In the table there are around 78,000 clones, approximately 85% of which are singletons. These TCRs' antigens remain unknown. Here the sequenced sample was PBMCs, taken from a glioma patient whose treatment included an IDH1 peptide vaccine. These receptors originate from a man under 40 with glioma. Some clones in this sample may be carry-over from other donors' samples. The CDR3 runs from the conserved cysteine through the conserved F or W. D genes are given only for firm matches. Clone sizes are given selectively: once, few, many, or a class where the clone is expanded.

CDR3 protein: CASSLWRVTSSGNTIYF
CDR3 DNA: TGTGCCAGCAGCTTGTGGCGGGTGACGAGCTCTGGAAACACCATATATTTT
V gene: TRBV7-2
D gene: NA
J gene: TRBJ1-3
clone size: NA

CDR3 protein: CASRRTVSGNTIYF
CDR3 DNA: TGTGCCAGTAGGCGGACAGTATCTGGAAACACCATATATTTT
V gene: TRBV19
D gene: NA
J gene: TRBJ1-3
clone size: NA

CDR3 protein: CASSSRTSGGGFF
CDR3 DNA: TGTGCCAGCAGCTCTCGGACTAGCGGGGGTGGGTTCTTC
V gene: TRBV11-2
D gene: TRBD2
J gene: TRBJ2-1
clone size: NA

CDR3 protein: CASSTRETGTGELFF
CDR3 DNA: TGTGCCAGCTCCACCAGGGAGACGGGCACCGGGGAGCTGTTTTTT
V gene: TRBV28
D gene: NA
J gene: TRBJ2-2
clone size: NA

CDR3 protein: CASSQRYPWGHNYGYTF
CDR3 DNA: TGTGCCAGCAGTCAGAGGTACCCCTGGGGCCATAACTATGGCTACACCTTC
V gene: TRBV27
D gene: NA
J gene: TRBJ1-2
clone size: NA

CDR3 protein: CASSQGTSNTEAFF
CDR3 DNA: TGCGCCAGCAGCCAAGGGACCTCGAACACTGAAGCTTTCTTT
V gene: TRBV4-1
D gene: NA
J gene: TRBJ1-1
clone size: NA

CDR3 protein: CATSRDYEAVGTDTQYF
CDR3 DNA: TGTGCCACCAGCAGAGATTATGAGGCAGTGGGCACAGATACGCAGTATTTT
V gene: TRBV15
D gene: NA
J gene: TRBJ2-3
clone size: NA

CDR3 protein: CASSSETGGDQETQYF
CDR3 DNA: TGTGCCAGCAGCTCAGAGACAGGGGGGGATCAAGAGACCCAGTACTTC
V gene: TRBV7-2
D gene: TRBD1
J gene: TRBJ2-5
clone size: NA

CDR3 protein: CASSFDRGAYEQYF
CDR3 DNA: TGTGCCAGCAGCTTCGATAGGGGGGCCTACGAGCAGTACTTC
V gene: TRBV13
D gene: NA
J gene: TRBJ2-7
clone size: NA

CDR3 protein: CASSPLAGGQEQFF
CDR3 DNA: TGTGCCAGCAGTCCATTAGCGGGAGGACAGGAGCAGTTCTTC
V gene: TRBV6-1
D gene: TRBD2
J gene: TRBJ2-1
clone size: NA

CDR3 protein: CASTTGTFPYEQYF
CDR3 DNA: TGTGCCTCGACGACTGGGACGTTTCCCTACGAGCAGTACTTC
V gene: TRBV30
D gene: NA
J gene: TRBJ2-7
clone size: NA

CDR3 protein: CASTHNPGDTDTQYF
CDR3 DNA: TGTGCCAGCACCCATAACCCCGGGGACACAGATACGCAGTATTTT
V gene: TRBV6-1
D gene: NA
J gene: TRBJ2-3
clone size: NA

CDR3 protein: CASRNRGPNTEAFF
CDR3 DNA: TGCGCCAGCAGGAACAGGGGGCCGAACACTGAAGCTTTCTTT
V gene: TRBV10-2
D gene: TRBD1
J gene: TRBJ1-1
clone size: NA

CDR3 protein: CASSIVGAPNEQFF
CDR3 DNA: TGTGCCAGTAGTATAGTTGGGGCTCCGAATGAGCAGTTCTTC
V gene: TRBV19
D gene: NA
J gene: TRBJ2-1
clone size: NA

CDR3 protein: CASSENAYQPQHF
CDR3 DNA: TGTGCCAGCAGTGAAAACGCGTATCAGCCCCAGCATTTT
V gene: TRBV2
D gene: NA
J gene: TRBJ1-5
clone size: NA

CDR3 protein: CASSYDRVRNEKLFF
CDR3 DNA: TGTGCCAGCAGCTACGACAGGGTTCGGAATGAAAAACTGTTTTTT
V gene: TRBV7-8
D gene: TRBD1
J gene: TRBJ1-4
clone size: NA

CDR3 protein: CASSARGRVLYTDTQYF
CDR3 DNA: TGTGCCAGCAGTGCCCGAGGGAGGGTTCTCTACACAGATACGCAGTATTTT
V gene: TRBV6-1
D gene: TRBD2
J gene: TRBJ2-3
clone size: NA

CDR3 protein: CAISFLPPGTSGRGYNEQFF
CDR3 DNA: TGTGCCATCAGTTTTCTCCCGCCCGGGACTAGCGGGAGGGGGTACAATGAGCAGTTCTTC
V gene: TRBV10-3
D gene: TRBD2
J gene: TRBJ2-1
clone size: few

CDR3 protein: CASSPSGGSSYEQYF
CDR3 DNA: TGTGCCAGCTCACCCAGCGGGGGGTCCTCCTACGAGCAGTACTTC
V gene: TRBV18
D gene: TRBD2
J gene: TRBJ2-7
clone size: once

CDR3 protein: CASSQEAGLTETQYF
CDR3 DNA: TGCGCCAGCAGCCAAGAGGCAGGGTTGACAGAGACCCAGTACTTC
V gene: TRBV4-1
D gene: NA
J gene: TRBJ2-5
clone size: few

CDR3 protein: CASSWPGQGSSGANVLTF
CDR3 DNA: TGTGCCAGCAGCTGGCCGGGACAGGGAAGTTCTGGGGCCAACGTCCTGACTTTC
V gene: TRBV7-1
D gene: TRBD1
J gene: TRBJ2-6
clone size: NA

CDR3 protein: CASSQGRGFGTDTQYF
CDR3 DNA: TGTGCCAGCAGCCAGGGTCGGGGGTTCGGGACAGATACGCAGTATTTT
V gene: TRBV6-6
D gene: NA
J gene: TRBJ2-3
clone size: NA

CDR3 protein: CASSGIANTGELFF
CDR3 DNA: TGTGCCAGCTCAGGAATTGCGAACACCGGGGAGCTGTTTTTT
V gene: TRBV18
D gene: NA
J gene: TRBJ2-2
clone size: NA

CDR3 protein: CAISDNSPLHF
CDR3 DNA: TGTGCCATCAGTGATAATTCACCCCTCCACTTT
V gene: TRBV10-3
D gene: NA
J gene: TRBJ1-6
clone size: NA

CDR3 protein: CASSLTGTSGESRADTQYF
CDR3 DNA: TGTGCCAGCAGCCTAACGGGGACTAGCGGGGAAAGTCGGGCAGATACGCAGTATTTT
V gene: TRBV4-2
D gene: TRBD2
J gene: TRBJ2-3
clone size: few

CDR3 protein: CASSWGTRGGYGYTF
CDR3 DNA: TGTGCCAGCAGCTGGGGCACGAGGGGCGGCTATGGCTACACCTTC
V gene: TRBV7-3
D gene: NA
J gene: TRBJ1-2
clone size: few